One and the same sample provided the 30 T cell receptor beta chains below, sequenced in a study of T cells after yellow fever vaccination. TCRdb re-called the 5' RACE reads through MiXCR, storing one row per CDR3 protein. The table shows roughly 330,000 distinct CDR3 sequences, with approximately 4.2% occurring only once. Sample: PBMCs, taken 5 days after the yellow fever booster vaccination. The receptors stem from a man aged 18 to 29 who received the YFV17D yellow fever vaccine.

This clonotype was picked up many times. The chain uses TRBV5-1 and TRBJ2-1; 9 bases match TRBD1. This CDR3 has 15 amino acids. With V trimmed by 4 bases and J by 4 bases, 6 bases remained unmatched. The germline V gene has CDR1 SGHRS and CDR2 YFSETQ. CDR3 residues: CASSKGQGLYNEQFF. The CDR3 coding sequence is TGCGCCAGCAGCAAGGGACAGGGACTATACAATGAGCAGTTCTTC.

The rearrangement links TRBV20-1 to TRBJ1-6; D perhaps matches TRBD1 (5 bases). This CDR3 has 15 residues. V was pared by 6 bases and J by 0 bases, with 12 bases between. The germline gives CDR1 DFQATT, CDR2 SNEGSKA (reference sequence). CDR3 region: CSAPGGVSYNSPLHF. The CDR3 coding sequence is TGCAGTGCCCCTGGGGGGGTCTCCTATAATTCACCCCTCCACTTT.

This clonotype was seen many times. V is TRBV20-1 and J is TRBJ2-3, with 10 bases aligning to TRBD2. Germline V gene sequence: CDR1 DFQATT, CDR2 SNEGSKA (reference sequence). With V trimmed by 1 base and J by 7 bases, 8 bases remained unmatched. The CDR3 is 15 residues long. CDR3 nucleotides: TGCAGTGCTAGAGCCCCTAGCGGGGGACTCTATACGCAGTATTTT. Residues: CSARAPSGGLYTQYF.

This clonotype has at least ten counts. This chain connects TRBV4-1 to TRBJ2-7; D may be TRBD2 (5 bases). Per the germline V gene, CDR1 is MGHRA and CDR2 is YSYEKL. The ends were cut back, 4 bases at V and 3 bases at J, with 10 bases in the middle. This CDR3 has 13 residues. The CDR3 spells CASSPEGHYEQYF. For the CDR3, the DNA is TGCGCCAGCAGCCCAGAGGGCCACTACGAGCAGTACTTC.

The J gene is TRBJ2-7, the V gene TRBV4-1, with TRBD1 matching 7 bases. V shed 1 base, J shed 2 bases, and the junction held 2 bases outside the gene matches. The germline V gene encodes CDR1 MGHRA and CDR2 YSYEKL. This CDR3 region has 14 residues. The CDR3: CASSQGQGAYEQYV. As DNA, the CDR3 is TGCGCCAGCAGCCAAGGACAGGGCGCCTACGAGCAGTACGTC.

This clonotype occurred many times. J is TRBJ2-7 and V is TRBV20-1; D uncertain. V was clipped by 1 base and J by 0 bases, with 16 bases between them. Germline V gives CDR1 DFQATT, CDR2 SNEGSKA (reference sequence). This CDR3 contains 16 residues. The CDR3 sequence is CSARAAVDASSYEQYV. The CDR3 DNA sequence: TGCAGTGCTAGAGCTGCCGTTGACGCTAGCTCCTACGAGCAGTACGTC.

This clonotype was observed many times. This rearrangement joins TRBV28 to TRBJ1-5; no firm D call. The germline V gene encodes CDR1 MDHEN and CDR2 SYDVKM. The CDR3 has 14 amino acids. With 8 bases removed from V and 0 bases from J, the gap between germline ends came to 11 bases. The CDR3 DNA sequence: TGTGCCAGCGGACTCCTGAGTAGCAATCAGCCCCAGCATTTT. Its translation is CASGLLSSNQPQHF. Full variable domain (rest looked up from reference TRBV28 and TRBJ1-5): DVKVTQSSRYLVKRTGEKVFLECVQDMDHENMFWYRQDPGLGLRLIYFSYDVKMKEKGDIPEGYSVSREKKERFSLILESASTNQTSMYLCASGLLSSNQPQHFGDGTRLSIL.

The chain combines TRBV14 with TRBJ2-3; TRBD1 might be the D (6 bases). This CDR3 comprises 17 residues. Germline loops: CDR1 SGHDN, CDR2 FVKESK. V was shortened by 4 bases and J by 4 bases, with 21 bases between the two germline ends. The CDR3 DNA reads TGTGCCAGCAGCCGCATAGCCATCTCCTACAGGGCAGATACGCAGTATTTT. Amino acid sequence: CASSRIAISYRADTQYF.

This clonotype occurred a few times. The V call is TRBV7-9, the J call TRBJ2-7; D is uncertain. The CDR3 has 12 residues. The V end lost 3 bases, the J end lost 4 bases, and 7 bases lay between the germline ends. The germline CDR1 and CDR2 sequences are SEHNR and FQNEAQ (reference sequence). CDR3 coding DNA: TGTGCCAGCAGCTTCGACACATACGAGCAGTACGTC. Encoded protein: CASSFDTYEQYV.

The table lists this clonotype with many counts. The CDR3 spells CASSQAWRDAEQYF. The CDR3 nucleotides are TGTGCCAGCAGCCAAGCTTGGCGGGATGCCGAGCAGTACTTC. The chain links TRBV14 to TRBJ2-7; TRBD2 might be the D (6 bases). The V gene's germline CDR1 is SGHDN and CDR2 FVKESK. The CDR3 totals 14 residues. V lost 1 base, J lost 6 bases, and 13 bases lay in between.

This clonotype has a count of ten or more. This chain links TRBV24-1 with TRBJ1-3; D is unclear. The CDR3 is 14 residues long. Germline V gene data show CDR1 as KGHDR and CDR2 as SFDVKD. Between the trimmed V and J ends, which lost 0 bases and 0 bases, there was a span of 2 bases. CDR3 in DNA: TGTGCCACCAGTGATTTGCGCTCTGGAAACACCATATATTTT. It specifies CATSDLRSGNTIYF.

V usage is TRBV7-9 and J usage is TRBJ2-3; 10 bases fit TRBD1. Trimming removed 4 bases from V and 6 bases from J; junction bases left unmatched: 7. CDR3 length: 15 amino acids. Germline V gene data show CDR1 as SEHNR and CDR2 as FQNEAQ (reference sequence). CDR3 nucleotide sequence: TGTGCCAGCAGCTCCTCGACAGGGGGCGTTGATACGCAGTATTTT. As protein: CASSSSTGGVDTQYF.

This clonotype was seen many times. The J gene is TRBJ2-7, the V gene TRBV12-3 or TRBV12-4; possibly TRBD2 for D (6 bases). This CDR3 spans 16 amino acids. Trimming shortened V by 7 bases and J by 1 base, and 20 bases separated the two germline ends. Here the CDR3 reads CASTQTGTPRSYEQYV. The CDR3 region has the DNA TGTGCCAGCACCCAGACCGGGACTCCGCGTTCCTACGAGCAGTACGTC.

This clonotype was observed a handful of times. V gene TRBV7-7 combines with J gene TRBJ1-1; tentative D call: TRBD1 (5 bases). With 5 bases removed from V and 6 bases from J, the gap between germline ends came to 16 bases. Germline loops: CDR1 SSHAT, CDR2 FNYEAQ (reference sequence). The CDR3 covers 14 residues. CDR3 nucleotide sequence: TGTGCCAGCAGCCCCCTGGGGGTGTCAGCTGAAGCTTTCTTT. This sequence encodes CASSPLGVSAEAFF.

The CDR3 region has the DNA TGTGCCAGCAGTTACGGAACTTACGAGCAGTACGTC. It specifies CASSYGTYEQYV. The genes are TRBV6-6 and TRBJ2-7; D not resolved. CDR3 length: 12 amino acids. Germline lookup yields CDR1 MNHNY and CDR2 SVGAGI (reference sequence). V gave up 2 bases and J gave up 4 bases, with 6 bases separating them.

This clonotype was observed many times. CDR3 in amino acids: CASSLRGSSYNEQFF. In nucleotides, the CDR3 is TGTGCCAGCAGTTTGAGGGGGAGCTCCTACAATGAGCAGTTCTTC. This sequence joins TRBV28 and TRBJ2-1; perhaps TRBD1 as D (6 bases). Germline loops: CDR1 MDHEN, CDR2 SYDVKM. The CDR3 runs to 15 residues. V was clipped by 3 bases and J by 0 bases, with 9 bases between them.

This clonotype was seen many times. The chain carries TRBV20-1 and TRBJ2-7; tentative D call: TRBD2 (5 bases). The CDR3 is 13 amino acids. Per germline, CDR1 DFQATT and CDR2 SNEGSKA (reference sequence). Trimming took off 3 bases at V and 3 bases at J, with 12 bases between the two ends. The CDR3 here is CSASKGSGYEQYF. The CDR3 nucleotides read TGCAGTGCTAGTAAAGGGAGCGGCTACGAGCAGTACTTC.

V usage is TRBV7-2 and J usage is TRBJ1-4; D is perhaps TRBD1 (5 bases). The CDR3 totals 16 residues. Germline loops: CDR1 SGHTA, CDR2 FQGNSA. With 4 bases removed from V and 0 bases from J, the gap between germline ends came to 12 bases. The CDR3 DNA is TGTGCCAGCAGCTCCCACGGGGGTGCAACTAATGAAAAACTGTTTTTT. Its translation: CASSSHGGATNEKLFF.

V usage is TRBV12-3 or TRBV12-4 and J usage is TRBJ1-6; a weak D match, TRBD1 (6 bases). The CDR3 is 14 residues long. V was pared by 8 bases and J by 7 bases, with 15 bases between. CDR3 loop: CASVRGGTNSPLHF. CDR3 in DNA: TGTGCCAGCGTTAGGGGGGGAACGAATTCACCCCTCCACTTT.

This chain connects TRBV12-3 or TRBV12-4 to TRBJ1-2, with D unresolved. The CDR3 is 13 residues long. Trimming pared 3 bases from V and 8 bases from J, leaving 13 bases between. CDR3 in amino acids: CASSFQPSQGYTF. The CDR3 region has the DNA TGTGCCAGCAGTTTTCAGCCTAGTCAAGGCTACACCTTC.

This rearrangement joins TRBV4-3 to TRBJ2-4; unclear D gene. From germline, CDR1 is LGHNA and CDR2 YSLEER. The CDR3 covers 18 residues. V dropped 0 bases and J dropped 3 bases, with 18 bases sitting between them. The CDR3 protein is CASSQEGSPLWGKNIQYF. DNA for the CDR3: TGCGCCAGCAGCCAAGAAGGATCGCCTCTTTGGGGCAAAAACATTCAGTACTTC.

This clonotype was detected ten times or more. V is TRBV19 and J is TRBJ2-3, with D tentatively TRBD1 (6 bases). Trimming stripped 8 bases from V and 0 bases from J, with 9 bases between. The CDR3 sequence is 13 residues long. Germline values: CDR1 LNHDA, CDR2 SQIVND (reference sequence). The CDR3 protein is CASLQGSTDTQYF. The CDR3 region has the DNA TGTGCCAGTTTACAGGGTAGCACAGATACGCAGTATTTT.

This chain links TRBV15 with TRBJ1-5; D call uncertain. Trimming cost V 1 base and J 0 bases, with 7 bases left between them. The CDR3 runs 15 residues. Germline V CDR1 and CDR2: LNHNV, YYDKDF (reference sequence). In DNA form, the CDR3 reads TGTGCCACCAGCAGAGTCCGTCCTAGCAATCAGCCCCAGCATTTT. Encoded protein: CATSRVRPSNQPQHF. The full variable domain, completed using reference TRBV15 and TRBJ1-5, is DAMVIQNPRYQVTQFGKPVTLSCSQTLNHNVMYWYQQKSSQAPKLLFHYYDKDFNNEADTPDNFQSRRPNTSFCFLDIRSPGLGDTAMYLCATSRVRPSNQPQHFGDGTRLSIL.

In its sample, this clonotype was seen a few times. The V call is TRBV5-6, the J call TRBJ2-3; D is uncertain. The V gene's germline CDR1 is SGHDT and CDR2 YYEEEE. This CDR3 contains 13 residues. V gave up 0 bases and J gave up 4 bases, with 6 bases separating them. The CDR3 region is CASSLANSDTQYF. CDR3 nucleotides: TGTGCCAGCAGCTTGGCCAATTCAGATACGCAGTATTTT.

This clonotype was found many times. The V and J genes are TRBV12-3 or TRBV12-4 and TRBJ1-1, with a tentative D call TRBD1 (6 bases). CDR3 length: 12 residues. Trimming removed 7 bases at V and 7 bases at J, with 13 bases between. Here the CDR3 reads CASTLGGFEAFF. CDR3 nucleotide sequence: TGTGCCAGCACCCTAGGGGGATTTGAAGCTTTCTTT.

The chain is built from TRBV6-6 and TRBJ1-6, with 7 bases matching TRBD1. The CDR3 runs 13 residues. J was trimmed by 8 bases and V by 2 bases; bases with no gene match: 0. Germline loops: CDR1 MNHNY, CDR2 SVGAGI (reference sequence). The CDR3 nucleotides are TGTGCCAGCAGTTACACAGGGGATTCACCCCTCCACTTT. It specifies CASSYTGDSPLHF.

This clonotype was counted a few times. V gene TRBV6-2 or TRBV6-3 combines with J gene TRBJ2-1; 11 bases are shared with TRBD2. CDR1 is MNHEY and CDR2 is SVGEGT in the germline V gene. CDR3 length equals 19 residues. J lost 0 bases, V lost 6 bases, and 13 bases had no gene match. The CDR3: CASSPVPGLAESSYNEQFF. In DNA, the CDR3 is TGTGCCAGCAGCCCCGTTCCGGGACTAGCGGAGAGCTCCTACAATGAGCAGTTCTTC.

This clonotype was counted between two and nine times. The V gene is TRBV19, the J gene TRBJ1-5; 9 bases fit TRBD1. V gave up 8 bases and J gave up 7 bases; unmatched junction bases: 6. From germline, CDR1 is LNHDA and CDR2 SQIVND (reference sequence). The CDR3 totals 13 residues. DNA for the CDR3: TGTGCCAGTTCGACAGGGGGAGGGCAGCCCCAGCATTTT. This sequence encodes CASSTGGGQPQHF.

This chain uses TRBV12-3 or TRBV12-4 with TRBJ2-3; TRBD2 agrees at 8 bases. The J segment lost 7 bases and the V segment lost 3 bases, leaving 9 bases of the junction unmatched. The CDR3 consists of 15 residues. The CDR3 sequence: CASSLETSALYTQYF. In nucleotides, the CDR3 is TGTGCCAGCAGTTTGGAGACTAGCGCATTGTATACGCAGTATTTT.

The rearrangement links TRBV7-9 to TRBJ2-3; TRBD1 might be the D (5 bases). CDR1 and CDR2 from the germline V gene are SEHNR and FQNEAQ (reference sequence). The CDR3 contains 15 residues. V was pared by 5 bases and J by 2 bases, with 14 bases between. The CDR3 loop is CASSPTIGDTDTQYF. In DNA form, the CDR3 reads TGTGCCAGCAGCCCAACGATAGGGGACACAGATACGCAGTATTTT.